This TCR beta chain originates from a study of cytomegalovirus exposure and HLA in healthy donors. A note on this clone: Its antigen is unknown.

CDR3 length: 14 residues. Germline CDR1 reads MNHNS; CDR2 reads SASEGT. The PCR used 60 Vbeta and 13 Jbeta primers. Libraries were prepared by immunoSEQ multiplex PCR; TCRdb keeps only in-frame clonotypes and omits some of them. The data hold 100,000 to 150,000 clones, with approximately 81% observed a single time. General study points: The dataset shows that most TCR sequences were rare, while some public TCRs occurred in many donors. The study listed approximately 160 cytomegalovirus-associated TCR beta chains.

The sequencing input was PBMCs. The genes are TRBV6-1 and TRBJ2-5; 7 bases map to TRBD1. TRBJ2-7 matches the DNA end more closely, so the J call is doubtful. The origin of this receptor is a man aged 18 to 29 in good health and CMV-seropositive. The CDR3 reads CASINAQGNHEQYF. CDR3 DNA sequence: TGTGCCAGCATCAATGCACAGGGGAACCACGAGCAGTACTTC.